The following is a TCR beta chain sequence with its context. The CDR3 length is 15 residues. With V trimmed by 0 bases and J by 2 bases, 5 bases remained unmatched. Per germline, CDR1 DFQATT and CDR2 SNEGSKA (reference sequence). TCRdb analysed the reads with MiXCR anew, one entry per CDR3 protein. The table shows some 350,000 distinct CDR3 sequences, with around 18% occurring only once. The entry originates in a study of T cell repertoires in cytomegalovirus infection. The source is a human donor in good health (CMV status not recorded). Some clones in this sample may be carry-over from other donors' samples. The sequenced sample was PBMCs. The rearrangement joins TRBV20-1 to TRBJ2-5, with 8 bases fitting TRBD2. The CDR3 nucleotides are TGCAGTGCTAGAGATATTAGCGGGATACAAGAGACCCAGTACTTC. It specifies CSARDISGIQETQYF.